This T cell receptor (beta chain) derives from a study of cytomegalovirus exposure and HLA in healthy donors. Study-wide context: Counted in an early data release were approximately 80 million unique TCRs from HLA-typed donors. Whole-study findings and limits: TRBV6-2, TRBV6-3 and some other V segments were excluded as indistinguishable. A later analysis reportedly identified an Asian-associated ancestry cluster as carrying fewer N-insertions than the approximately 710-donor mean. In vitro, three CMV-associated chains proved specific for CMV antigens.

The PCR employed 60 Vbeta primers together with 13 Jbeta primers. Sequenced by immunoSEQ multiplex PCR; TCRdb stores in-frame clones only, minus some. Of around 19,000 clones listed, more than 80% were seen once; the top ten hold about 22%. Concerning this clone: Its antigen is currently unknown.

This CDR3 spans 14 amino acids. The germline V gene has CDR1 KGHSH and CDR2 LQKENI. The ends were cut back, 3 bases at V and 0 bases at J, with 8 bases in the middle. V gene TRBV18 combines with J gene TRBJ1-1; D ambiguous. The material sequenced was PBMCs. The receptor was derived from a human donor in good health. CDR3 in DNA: TGTGCCAGCTCACCTGCGCGGTTGAACACTGAAGCTTTCTTT. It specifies CASSPARLNTEAFF.